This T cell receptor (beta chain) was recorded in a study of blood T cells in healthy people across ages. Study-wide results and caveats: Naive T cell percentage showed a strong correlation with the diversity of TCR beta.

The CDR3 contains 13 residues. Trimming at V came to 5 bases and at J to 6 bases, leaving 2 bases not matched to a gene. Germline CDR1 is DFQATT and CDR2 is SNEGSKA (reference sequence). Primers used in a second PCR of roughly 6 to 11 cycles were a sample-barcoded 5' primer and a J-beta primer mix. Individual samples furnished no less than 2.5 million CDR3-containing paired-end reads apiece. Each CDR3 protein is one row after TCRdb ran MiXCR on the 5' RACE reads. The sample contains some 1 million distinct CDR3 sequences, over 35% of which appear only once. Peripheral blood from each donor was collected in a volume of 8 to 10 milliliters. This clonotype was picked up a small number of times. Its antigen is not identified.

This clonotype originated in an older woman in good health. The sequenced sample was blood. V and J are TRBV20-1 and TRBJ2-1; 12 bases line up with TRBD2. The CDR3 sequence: CSARTSGINEQFF. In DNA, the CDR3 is TGCAGTGCTCGGACTAGCGGGATCAATGAGCAGTTCTTC.